Below are 14 T cell receptor beta chains sequenced from a single sample in a study of blood T cell repertoires in COVID-19. Repertoires were generated with immunoSEQ multiplex PCR, while TCRdb's copy carries only in-frame clones and drops some. The sample carries 250,000 to 300,000 clones, about 85% recorded once. The sequencing sample was made of peripheral blood. The origin of the receptors is a man between 18 and 29 years old with active or convalescent COVID-19.

CDR3 coding DNA: TGTGCCTGGGTCCTCGGGGACTATGGCTACACCTTC. Its protein product is CAWVLGDYGYTF. This sequence joins TRBV30 and TRBJ1-2; D is unresolved. Trimming took off 5 bases at V and 3 bases at J, with 10 bases between the two ends. The CDR3 runs 12 residues. Germline V gene data show CDR1 as GTSNPN and CDR2 as SVGIG (reference sequence).

The chain has TRBV24-1 and TRBJ1-2, with TRBD1 identical over 9 bases. CDR3 length: 14 residues. Looked up from germline, CDR1 is KGHDR and CDR2 is SFDVKD. V lost 4 bases and J lost 8; bases outside the gene matches: 7. This CDR3 reads CATSENPGQGGYTF. As DNA, the CDR3 is TGTGCCACCAGTGAGAATCCGGGACAGGGCGGCTACACCTTC.

This rearrangement joins TRBV5-6 to TRBJ1-2; D not certain. Trimming stripped 0 bases from V and 3 bases from J, with 12 bases between. Per the germline V gene, CDR1 is SGHDT and CDR2 is YYEEEE. The CDR3 contains 15 residues. The CDR3 nucleotides read TGTGCCAGCAGCTTGGCCCAAGCTCTACACTATGGCTACACCTTC. This codes for CASSLAQALHYGYTF.

The chain employs TRBV3-1 (or the pseudogene TRBV3-2) and TRBJ1-2, with D perhaps TRBD1 (5 bases). The CDR3 covers 14 residues. Germline loops: CDR1 LGHDT, CDR2 YNNKEL (reference sequence). V lost 6 bases, J lost 7 bases, and 18 bases lay in between. This CDR3 reads CASRSFGGGGGYTF. The CDR3 nucleotides are TGTGCCAGCAGGTCGTTCGGGGGAGGAGGTGGCTACACCTTC.

The chain joins TRBV10-1 to TRBJ2-2; possibly TRBD2 for D (6 bases). Trimming shortened V by 0 bases and J by 4 bases, and 9 bases separated the two germline ends. This CDR3 region has 15 residues. CDR1 WNHNN and CDR2 SYGVQD come from the germline V gene (reference sequence). CDR3 in DNA: TGCGCCAGCAGTGAGTCGAGGGGAGGCACCGGGGAGCTGTTTTTT. Amino acid sequence: CASSESRGGTGELFF.

This chain links TRBV24-1 with TRBJ1-1, with 7 bases matching TRBD1. Germline lookup yields CDR1 KGHDR and CDR2 SFDVKD. V shed 8 bases, J shed 0 bases, and the junction held 8 bases outside the gene matches. The CDR3 spans 15 residues. For the CDR3, the DNA is TGTGCCACCACGAAGACAGGGATTATGAACACTGAAGCTTTCTTT. This codes for CATTKTGIMNTEAFF.

This clone was detected once. The J gene is TRBJ1-1, the V gene TRBV5-1; D is unresolved. V lost 5 bases, J lost 0 bases, and 17 bases lay in between. The CDR3 totals 16 residues. Germline V gene data show CDR1 as SGHRS and CDR2 as YFSETQ. The CDR3 protein is CASSNGLRAMNTEAFF. The CDR3 DNA is TGCGCCAGCAGTAATGGCCTGCGAGCGATGAACACTGAAGCTTTCTTT.

The CDR3 sequence is CAISEVVPSNGYTF. CDR3 coding DNA: TGTGCCATCAGTGAGGTAGTCCCCTCGAATGGCTACACCTTC. The chain has TRBV10-3 and TRBJ1-2; D unclear. This CDR3 is 14 amino acids long. V was cut by 2 bases and J by 6 bases, with 13 bases left in between. Germline CDR1 reads ENHRY; CDR2 reads SYGVKD.

Only one count was recorded for this clone. This CDR3 reads CASSFPGNTEAFF. DNA for the CDR3: TGCGCCAGCAGCTTTCCAGGCAACACTGAAGCTTTCTTT. The chain is built from TRBV5-1 and TRBJ1-1; D not certain. V was clipped by 2 bases and J by 2 bases, with 7 bases between them. Germline-derived CDR1 and CDR2 are SGHRS and YFSETQ. The CDR3 sequence is 13 residues long.

The V call is TRBV11-3, the J call TRBJ1-1, with a tentative D call TRBD1 (6 bases). The V gene's germline CDR1 is SGHNT and CDR2 YENEEA. The CDR3 spans 15 residues. V lost 0 bases, J lost 5 bases, and 13 bases lay in between. The CDR3 spells CASSLEQGPGTEAFF. Written as DNA, the CDR3 is TGTGCCAGCAGCTTAGAGCAGGGGCCGGGAACTGAAGCTTTCTTT.

This chain connects TRBV4-3 to TRBJ2-3, with 10 bases matching TRBD1. This CDR3 is built from 18 residues. The ends lost 0 bases at V and 5 bases at J; junction bases unmatched: 11. Per the germline V gene, CDR1 is LGHNA and CDR2 is YSLEER. CDR3 loop: CASSQDVARTGGKDTQYF. The DNA of the CDR3 is TGCGCCAGCAGCCAAGATGTTGCTCGGACAGGGGGTAAAGATACGCAGTATTTT.

The V gene is TRBV7-9, the J gene TRBJ1-5, with D unresolved. Germline CDR1 reads SEHNR; CDR2 reads FQNEAQ (reference sequence). The V end lost 6 bases, the J end lost 2 bases, and 5 bases lay between the germline ends. The CDR3 totals 12 residues. The CDR3 protein is CASRLGNQPQHF. In DNA form, the CDR3 reads TGTGCCAGCAGACTTGGCAATCAGCCCCAGCATTTT.

This rearrangement joins TRBV24-1 to TRBJ2-1; 11 bases agree with TRBD2. CDR1 is KGHDR, CDR2 SFDVKD, per germline. V was clipped by 12 bases and J by 5 bases; unmatched bases: 5. The length of the CDR3 is 13 residues. CDR3 amino acids: CAVGTSGHNEQFF. In DNA form, the CDR3 reads TGTGCCGTAGGGACTAGCGGTCACAATGAGCAGTTCTTC.

The chain couples TRBV30 to TRBJ1-2; D is possibly TRBD1 (5 bases). The CDR3 sequence is 12 residues long. Germline CDR1 reads GTSNPN; CDR2 reads SVGIG (reference sequence). The germline V and J ends were trimmed by 1 base and 6 bases, with 9 bases remaining between them. In DNA, the CDR3 is TGTGCCTGGAGTGAGACAGCCCATGGCTACACCTTC. This sequence encodes CAWSETAHGYTF.